This passage covers 19 T cell receptor beta chains from one sample sequenced in a study of type 1 regulatory T cells. Their recognized antigens are unknown. TCRdb fed the reads into MiXCR, producing one record per CDR3 protein. In the table there are tens of thousands of distinct CDR3 sequences, approximately 12% of which are singletons. The specimen sequenced was cultured non-Tr1 T cells, either the whole culture or a sorted T cell fraction (not recorded which). The source is a human donor in good health.

This clonotype was observed at least ten times. V and J are TRBV28 and TRBJ2-7; the D gene is possibly TRBD2 (5 bases). Germline CDR1 and CDR2: MDHEN and SYDVKM. V gave up 6 bases and J gave up 3 bases, with 9 bases separating them. CDR3 size: 12 residues. The CDR3 coding sequence is TGTGCCAGCAGCTCGGGGATCTACGAGCAGTACTTC. It is translated as CASSSGIYEQYF.

With regard to this clonotype: The junction and the germline gene differ at one end; a read error may be behind it. The V and J genes are TRBV20-1 and TRBJ2-1; 12 nucleotides align to TRBD2. The CDR3 runs to 15 residues. Per the germline V gene, CDR1 is DFQATT and CDR2 is SNEGSKA (reference sequence). CDR3: CSARGLAGPSNEQFF. The CDR3 nucleotides read TGCAGTGCCAGAGGACTAGCGGGGCCCAGCAATGAGCAGTTCTTC.

By share of the sample, this clonotype is medium-sized. CDR3 region: CASSATGLSPYEQYF. CDR3 bases: TGTGCCAGCAGTGCCACCGGACTATCCCCCTACGAGCAGTACTTC. V gene TRBV12-3 or TRBV12-4 combines with J gene TRBJ2-7; maybe TRBD2 (6 bases). The CDR3 is 15 residues long. V shed 5 bases and J shed 2 bases, with 16 bases lying between them.

This clonotype was seen a handful of times. The gene calls are TRBV12-3 or TRBV12-4 and TRBJ2-7; no reliable D call. V lost 6 bases to trimming and J lost 7 bases, with 13 bases between them. This CDR3 is built from 12 residues. This CDR3 reads CASSGPGWEQYF. CDR3 DNA: TGTGCCAGCAGCGGGCCCGGGTGGGAGCAGTACTTC.

This clonotype was counted at least ten times. This sequence joins TRBV28 and TRBJ2-1; D assignment may be TRBD1 or TRBD2 (5 bases each). V gave up 7 bases and J gave up 0 bases, with 25 bases separating them. The CDR3 contains 19 residues. Germline lookup yields CDR1 MDHEN and CDR2 SYDVKM. The DNA for the CDR3 is TGTGCCAGCATTCACTCGGGACGAAAAATCCAAAGCTCCTACAATGAGCAGTTCTTC. It codes for CASIHSGRKIQSSYNEQFF. The variable domain in full, with the rest retrieved from reference TRBV28 and TRBJ2-1, is DVKVTQSSRYLVKRTGEKVFLECVQDMDHENMFWYRQDPGLGLRLIYFSYDVKMKEKGDIPEGYSVSREKKERFSLILESASTNQTSMYLCASIHSGRKIQSSYNEQFFGPGTRLTVL.

This clonotype showed up many times. The chain couples TRBV20-1 to TRBJ1-1; 10 nucleotides agree with TRBD1. Germline CDR1 is DFQATT and CDR2 is SNEGSKA (reference sequence). V shed 5 bases and J 0 bases; nucleotides not matched to a gene: 3. The CDR3 contains 14 residues. The CDR3 protein is CSAPDRGLNTEAFF. The CDR3 bases are TGCAGTGCTCCAGACAGGGGGCTGAACACTGAAGCTTTCTTT.

Concerning this clonotype itself: A much bigger clone sits one base away, suggesting this may be a read error. The genes are TRBV20-1 and TRBJ2-3, with D possibly called TRBD1 or TRBD2 (5 bases each). This CDR3 has 13 amino acids. V shed 6 bases and J shed 7 bases, with 17 bases lying between them. Germline V lookup: CDR1 DFQATT, CDR2 SNEGSKA (reference sequence). In DNA, the CDR3 is TGCAGTGCGATTGGGGACCGATATAATACGCAGTATTTT. This translates into CSAIGDRYNTQYF.

Concerning this clonotype itself: At one boundary the junction diverges from the germline segment, which might be a read error. The CDR3 here is CAGRVYTEAFF. In DNA form, the CDR3 reads TGTGCCGGCAGGGTTTACACTGAAGCTTTCTTT. The chain links TRBV2 to TRBJ1-1; tentatively, D is TRBD1 (5 bases). The CDR3 is 11 amino acids. Germline values: CDR1 SNHLY, CDR2 FYNNEI. The whole variable domain, filled in from reference TRBV2 and TRBJ1-1, reads EPEVTQTPSHQVTQMGQEVILRCVPISNHLYFYWYRQILGQKVEFLVSFYNNEISEKSEIFDDQFSVERPDGSNFTLKIRSTKLEDSAMYFCAGRVYTEAFFGQGTRLTVV.

About this clonotype: Since a much larger clone is just one base distant, this may be a read error. This sequence joins TRBV6-4 and TRBJ2-5; 7 bases are shared with TRBD1. The CDR3 sequence is 13 residues long. Germline CDR1 is MRHNA and CDR2 is SNTAGT. The CDR3 reads CASSLTGMEIQYF. The DNA of the CDR3 is TGTGCCAGCAGTTTGACAGGGATGGAGATCCAGTACTTC.

In its sample, this clonotype was seen a few times. This sequence joins TRBV12-3 or TRBV12-4 and TRBJ2-7; TRBD2 matches 8 bases. CDR3 length equals 14 residues. After removal of 4 bases from V and 4 bases from J, the junction contained 6 bases not matched to a gene. The CDR3 DNA reads as TGTGCCAGCAGTTCCGGTCGGGAGGGGTACGAGCAGTACTTC. This encodes CASSSGREGYEQYF.

In this sample, this clonotype turned up a few times. The junction differs from germline at one of its ends, possibly a read error. The chain recombines TRBV20-1 with TRBJ2-1; TRBD2 agrees at 13 bases. Germline assignment: CDR1 DFQATT and CDR2 SNEGSKA (reference sequence). CDR3 length: 10 residues. Written as DNA, the CDR3 is TGCAGTGCTGGACTAGCGGGAGTCCCCTTC. Translated: CSAGLAGVPF.

This clonotype was seen many times. The chain carries TRBV7-9 and TRBJ1-1; no reliable D call. V lost 3 bases, J lost 8 bases, and 7 bases lay in between. CDR1 SEHNR and CDR2 FQNEAQ come from the germline V gene (reference sequence). The CDR3 covers 11 residues. CDR3 bases: TGTGCCAGCAGCTTTACCACGGAAGCTTTCTTT. This sequence encodes CASSFTTEAFF.

This clonotype came up many times. The rearrangement joins TRBV29-1 to TRBJ2-7; D is unclear. Trimming shortened V by 4 bases and J by 6 bases, and 13 bases separated the two germline ends. CDR1 and CDR2 (germline): SQVTM, ANQGSEA. The CDR3 loop spans 12 amino acids. CDR3 residues: CSVGHSSGEQYF. Written as DNA, the CDR3 is TGCAGCGTTGGACATTCATCGGGCGAGCAGTACTTC.

This clonotype was seen repeatedly, ten times or more. The chain's CDR3 is CASSPRLAGDGEQYF. The CDR3 coding sequence is TGTGCCAGCAGCCCAAGACTAGCGGGAGACGGAGAGCAGTACTTC. The J gene is TRBJ2-7, the V gene TRBV7-6, with TRBD2 matching 12 bases. The CDR3 covers 15 residues. The junction had 9 bases not matched to a gene; V was cut back by 5 bases and J by 7 bases. Germline V gene sequence: CDR1 SGHVS, CDR2 FNYEAQ.

The table lists this clonotype with a few counts. The germline gene is not matched at one end of the junction; a read error may be the cause. The chain combines TRBV12-3 or TRBV12-4 with TRBJ1-6; 7 bases are a match to TRBD1. The CDR3 contains 15 residues. The CDR3 is CAGSRTGSRYSPLHF. CDR3 DNA sequence: TGTGCCGGCAGTCGGACAGGATCTAGGTATTCACCCCTCCACTTT.

This clonotype was seen many times. The gene calls are TRBV9 and TRBJ2-3; D might be TRBD1 (7 bases). Looked up from germline, CDR1 is SGDLS and CDR2 is YYNGEE. The CDR3 runs 15 residues. Trimming stripped 4 bases from V and 4 bases from J, with 16 bases between. The CDR3 DNA reads TGTGCCAGCAGCTCCCAGGGGGGCCTCCCAGATACGCAGTATTTT. It yields the protein CASSSQGGLPDTQYF.

This clonotype was seen at least ten times. The chain employs TRBV18 and TRBJ2-7; D call uncertain. The germline CDR1 and CDR2 sequences are KGHSH and LQKENI. The V end was cut by 3 bases, the J end by 6 bases, with 12 bases between. This CDR3 spans 13 amino acids. CDR3 in DNA: TGTGCCAGCTCACCCTACGCGGACGGCGAGCAGTACTTC. Encoded protein: CASSPYADGEQYF.

This clonotype was recorded at least ten times. J is TRBJ1-6 and V is TRBV7-9, with 7 bases that match TRBD1. Germline values: CDR1 SEHNR, CDR2 FQNEAQ (reference sequence). The CDR3 sequence is 15 residues long. Trimming took 4 bases from V and 7 from J; bases not matched to a gene: 7. Here the CDR3 reads CASSSRDSGNSPLHF. CDR3 in DNA: TGTGCCAGCAGCTCCCGGGACAGCGGAAATTCACCCCTCCACTTT. The full variable domain, with the rest looked up from reference TRBV7-9 and TRBJ1-6, is DTGVSQNPRHKITKRGQNVTFRCDPISEHNRLYWYRQTLGQGPEFLTYFQNEAQLEKSRLLSDRFSAERPKGSFSTLEIQRTEQGDSAMYLCASSSRDSGNSPLHFGNGTRLTVT.

Comments on this clonotype: This may stem from a read error, because a much larger clone lies one nucleotide away. The chain recombines TRBV28 with TRBJ2-5; unclear D gene. Looked up from germline, CDR1 is MDHEN and CDR2 is SYDVKM. The CDR3 has 11 amino acids. Trimming pared 10 bases from V and 3 bases from J, leaving 9 bases between. For the CDR3, the DNA is TGTGCCAACAGCAGAAAAGAGACCCAGTACTTC. This sequence encodes CANSRKETQYF.